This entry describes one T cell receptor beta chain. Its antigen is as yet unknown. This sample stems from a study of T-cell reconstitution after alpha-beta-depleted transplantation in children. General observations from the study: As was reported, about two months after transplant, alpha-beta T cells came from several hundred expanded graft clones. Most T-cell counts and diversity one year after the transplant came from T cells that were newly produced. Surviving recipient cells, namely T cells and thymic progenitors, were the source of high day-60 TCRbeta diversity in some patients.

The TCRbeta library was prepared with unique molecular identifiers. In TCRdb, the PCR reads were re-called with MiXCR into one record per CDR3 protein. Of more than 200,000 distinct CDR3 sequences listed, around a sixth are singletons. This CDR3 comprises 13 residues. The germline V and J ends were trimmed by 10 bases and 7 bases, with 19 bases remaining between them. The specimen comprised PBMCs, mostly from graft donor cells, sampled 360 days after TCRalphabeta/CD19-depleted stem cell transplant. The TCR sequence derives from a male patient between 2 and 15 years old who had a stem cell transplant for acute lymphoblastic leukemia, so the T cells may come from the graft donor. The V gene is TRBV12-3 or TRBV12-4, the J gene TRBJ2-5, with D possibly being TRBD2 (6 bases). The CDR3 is CATYRETAGTQYF. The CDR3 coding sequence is TGTGCCACTTATCGGGAGACCGCAGGGACCCAGTACTTC.